This T cell receptor beta chain was sequenced in a study of blood T cell repertoires in COVID-19. On the study more broadly: Italy, Spain and the United States were the sources of the convalescent and acute COVID-19 samples.

For recovered donors of Cohort 3, there were two negative PCRs, clearance, or symptom resolution. CDR3 size: 12 residues. V was cut by 1 base and J by 8 bases, with 7 bases left in between. Per germline, CDR1 SGHRS and CDR2 YFSETQ. Only in-frame clones appear in the TCRdb table, and some are missing; sequencing was by immunoSEQ multiplex PCR. The data hold hundreds of thousands of clones, with around nine tenths observed a single time. This clone was observed once. The chain links TRBV5-1 to TRBJ2-1; D gene ambiguous. This TCR was sampled from a woman aged 25 to 45 who had recovered from COVID-19. Source material: PBMCs or T cells enriched from blood (not recorded which). CDR3 in amino acids: CASSLWADEQFF. The CDR3 coding sequence is TGCGCCAGCAGCTTGTGGGCCGATGAGCAGTTCTTC.